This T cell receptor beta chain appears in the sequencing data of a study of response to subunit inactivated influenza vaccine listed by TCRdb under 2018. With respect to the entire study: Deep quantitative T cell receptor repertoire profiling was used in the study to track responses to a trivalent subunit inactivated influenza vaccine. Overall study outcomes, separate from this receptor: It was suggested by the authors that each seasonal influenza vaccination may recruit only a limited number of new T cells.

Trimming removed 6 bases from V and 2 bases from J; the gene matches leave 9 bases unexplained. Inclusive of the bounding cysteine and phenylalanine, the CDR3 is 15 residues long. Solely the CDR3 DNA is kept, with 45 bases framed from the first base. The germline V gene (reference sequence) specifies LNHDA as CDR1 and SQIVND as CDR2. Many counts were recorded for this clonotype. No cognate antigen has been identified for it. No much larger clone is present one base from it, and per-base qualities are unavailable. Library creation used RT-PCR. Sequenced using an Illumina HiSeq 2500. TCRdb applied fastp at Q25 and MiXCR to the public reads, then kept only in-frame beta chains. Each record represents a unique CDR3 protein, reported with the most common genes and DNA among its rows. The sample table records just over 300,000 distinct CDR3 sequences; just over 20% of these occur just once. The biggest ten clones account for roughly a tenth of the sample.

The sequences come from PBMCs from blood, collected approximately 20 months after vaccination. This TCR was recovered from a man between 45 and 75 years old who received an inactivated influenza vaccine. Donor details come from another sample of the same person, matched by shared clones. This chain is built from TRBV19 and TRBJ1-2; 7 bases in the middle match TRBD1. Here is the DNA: TGTGCCAGTAGCGGAGAGACAGGGTTCAACTATGGCTACACCTTC. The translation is CASSGETGFNYGYTF.